Listed here are 28 T cell receptor beta chains from one sample, sequenced in a study of T cells in localized non-small cell lung cancer. Some clones are missing from TCRdb's copy, which holds only in-frame ones; the method was immunoSEQ multiplex PCR. The table shows tens of thousands of clones, with roughly four fifths occurring only once. The sequences come from peripheral blood, collected before any cancer treatment. The receptors stem from a female donor over 55 with stage II squamous cell lung carcinoma.

The V and J genes are TRBV7-3 and TRBJ1-2; D gene ambiguous. The CDR3 sequence is 15 residues long. In germline, CDR1 is SGHTA, CDR2 FQGTGA. Trimming removed 1 base from V and 5 bases from J, with 14 bases in between. The CDR3: CASSLSGSGSYGYTF. CDR3 nucleotides: TGTGCCAGCAGCTTAAGTGGCAGCGGATCATATGGCTACACCTTC.

This clone was observed at least ten times. The chain combines TRBV5-6 with TRBJ1-6; possibly TRBD1 for D (5 bases). Germline V lookup: CDR1 SGHDT, CDR2 YYEEEE. Deletions cut 4 bases from V and 6 bases from J, with 11 bases between. The CDR3 totals 14 residues. The CDR3 loop is CASSAGLLNSPLHF. The CDR3 DNA sequence: TGTGCCAGCAGCGCGGGACTACTTAATTCACCCCTCCACTTT. Full variable domain (rest looked up from reference TRBV5-6 and TRBJ1-6): DAGVTQSPTHLIKTRGQQVTLRCSPKSGHDTVSWYQQALGQGPQFIFQYYEEEERQRGNFPDRFSGHQFPNYSSELNVNALLLGDSALYLCASSAGLLNSPLHFGNGTRLTVT.

The chain joins TRBV5-1 to TRBJ1-1; TRBD1 might be the D (5 bases). The CDR3 totals 12 residues. CDR1 and CDR2 from the germline V gene are SGHRS and YFSETQ. With 0 bases removed from V and 9 bases from J, the gap between germline ends came to 9 bases. DNA for the CDR3: TGCGCCAGCAGCTTGGTACGGGACCAAGCTTTCTTT. Protein sequence: CASSLVRDQAFF.

This clone was observed a single time. The chain joins TRBV7-2 to TRBJ2-7; D not certain. CDR3 length: 13 amino acids. CDR1 SGHTA and CDR2 FQGNSA come from the germline V gene. V lost 4 bases and J 2 bases, leaving 9 bases between the germline ends. CDR3 sequence (DNA): TGTGCCAGCAGCTCATCCCGAACCTACGAGCAGTACTTC. Encoded protein: CASSSSRTYEQYF.

This clone was seen more than once but under ten times. V is TRBV30 and J is TRBJ1-1; D gene uncertain. The CDR3 runs 13 residues. Looked up from germline, CDR1 is GTSNPN and CDR2 is SVGIG (reference sequence). V was trimmed by 2 bases and J by 1 base, leaving 8 bases between them. CDR3 sequence reads: CAWSSQTNTEAFF. The CDR3 coding sequence is TGTGCCTGGAGTTCACAGACGAACACTGAAGCTTTCTTT.

This rearrangement joins TRBV7-3 to TRBJ2-1, with TRBD2 matching 10 bases. Germline trimming cut 8 bases from V and 2 bases from J; bases unmatched to any gene: 9. This CDR3 spans 16 amino acids. The germline V gene encodes CDR1 SGHTA and CDR2 FQGTGA. The CDR3 reads CASAMGSGGAYNEQFF. Here the CDR3 DNA reads TGTGCCAGCGCGATGGGCAGCGGGGGGGCCTACAATGAGCAGTTCTTC.

The chain combines TRBV28 with TRBJ1-1, with TRBD1 as a possible D gene (6 bases). V was pared by 3 bases and J by 6 bases, with 17 bases between. Germline lookup yields CDR1 MDHEN and CDR2 SYDVKM. The CDR3 is 15 residues long. The CDR3 coding sequence is TGTGCCAGCAGTTTGTTCGGGGGCGCAAACTCTGAAGCTTTCTTT. Translated, it gives CASSLFGGANSEAFF.

The chain couples TRBV18 to TRBJ2-3; maybe TRBD1 (5 bases). V shed 6 bases and J shed 4 bases, with 5 bases lying between them. The germline gives CDR1 KGHSH, CDR2 LQKENI. This CDR3 comprises 11 residues. Here the CDR3 reads CASSRADTQYF. The CDR3 bases are TGTGCCAGCTCCAGGGCAGATACGCAGTATTTT.

V gene TRBV7-9 combines with J gene TRBJ2-7; 10 bases agree with TRBD1. The CDR3 contains 15 residues. Germline V gene data show CDR1 as SEHNR and CDR2 as FQNEAQ (reference sequence). The J segment lost 3 bases and the V segment lost 4 bases, leaving 6 bases of the junction unmatched. CDR3 in DNA: TGTGCCAGCAGCTATACCGGGACAGGGGACTACGAGCAGTACTTC. Its protein is CASSYTGTGDYEQYF.

The genes are TRBV7-8 and TRBJ1-2, with 9 bases that match TRBD1. V lost 5 bases and J lost 4; bases outside the gene matches: 8. This CDR3 is built from 15 residues. Looked up from germline, CDR1 is SGHVS and CDR2 is FQNEAQ. CDR3 sequence (DNA): TGTGCCAGCAGCGCCCGGACAGGGGCGGGCTATGGCTACACCTTC. Its protein product is CASSARTGAGYGYTF.

For this clone: One junction end disagrees with the germline gene, perhaps due to a read error. The chain uses TRBV25-1 and TRBJ2-7, with D perhaps matching TRBD1 (6 bases). This CDR3 has 12 residues. Germline V gives CDR1 MGHDK, CDR2 SYGVNS. The CDR3 here is CARQAGVAERPF. As DNA, the CDR3 is TGTGCCAGACAAGCAGGGGTGGCAGAGCGCCCGTTC.

The genes are TRBV2 and TRBJ1-5, with TRBD1 as a possible D gene (5 bases). This CDR3 is 14 amino acids long. Germline V gives CDR1 SNHLY, CDR2 FYNNEI. V was shortened by 5 bases and J by 4 bases, with 12 bases between the two germline ends. The CDR3 nucleotides are TGTGCCAGCAGTCAGGACACCTTAAATCAGCCCCAGCATTTT. It codes for CASSQDTLNQPQHF.

The chain recombines TRBV7-9 with TRBJ1-3; tentative D call: TRBD1 (5 bases). The CDR3 totals 14 residues. The germline V gene encodes CDR1 SEHNR and CDR2 FQNEAQ (reference sequence). The V gene lost 6 bases and the J gene lost 2 bases, with 11 bases spanning the gap. Written as DNA, the CDR3 is TGTGCCAGCAGTCCTCAGGGAACTGGAAACACCATATATTTT. Translating it yields CASSPQGTGNTIYF.

The gene calls are TRBV10-2 and TRBJ2-5, with unresolved D. The germline V and J ends were trimmed by 4 bases and 7 bases, with 13 bases remaining between them. The CDR3 covers 13 residues. Germline loops: CDR1 WSHSY, CDR2 SAAADI. The CDR3 here is CASSVESQVTQYF. Here the CDR3 DNA reads TGCGCCAGCAGTGTAGAATCCCAGGTGACCCAGTACTTC.

This chain links TRBV7-8 with TRBJ1-6, with D tentatively TRBD1 (5 bases). The germline V gene has CDR1 SGHVS and CDR2 FQNEAQ. V lost 7 bases, J lost 0 bases, and 13 bases lay in between. The CDR3 totals 16 residues. The CDR3 loop reads CASTPGDPSYNSPLHF. The CDR3 DNA is TGTGCCAGCACCCCGGGGGATCCCTCCTATAATTCACCCCTCCACTTT. The entire variable domain, with the rest obtained from reference TRBV7-8 and TRBJ1-6, is as follows: GAGVSQSPRYKVAKRGQDVALRCDPISGHVSLFWYQQALGQGPEFLTYFQNEAQLDKSGLPSDRFFAERPEGSVSTLKIQRTQQEDSAVYLCASTPGDPSYNSPLHFGNGTRLTVT.

The J gene is TRBJ2-5, the V gene TRBV5-5; 7 nucleotides line up with TRBD2. Germline trimming cut 2 bases from V and 2 bases from J; bases unmatched to any gene: 6. Germline V gives CDR1 SGHKS, CDR2 YYEKEE (reference sequence). CDR3 length: 15 amino acids. As DNA, the CDR3 is TGTGCCAGCAGCTTAAGCGGGGCCCGACAAGAGACCCAGTACTTC. The encoded protein is CASSLSGARQETQYF.

The V call is TRBV4-1, the J call TRBJ2-7, with D perhaps TRBD1 or TRBD2 (5 bases each). Germline V gene sequence: CDR1 MGHRA, CDR2 YSYEKL. The V gene lost 4 bases and the J gene lost 5 bases, with 6 bases spanning the gap. The CDR3 runs to 11 residues. Here the CDR3 DNA reads TGCGCCAGCAGCCTGGGGGACGAGCAGTACTTC. Translation: CASSLGDEQYF.

CDR3 coding DNA: TGTGCCAGCAGCGTATTGGGGGGGAGGAACACTGAAGCTTTCTTT. It specifies CASSVLGGRNTEAFF. The chain couples TRBV9 to TRBJ1-1, with D maybe TRBD1 (5 bases). Germline V gene data show CDR1 as SGDLS and CDR2 as YYNGEE. This CDR3 has 15 residues. V was shortened by 1 base and J by 1 base, with 11 bases between the two germline ends.

The chain is built from TRBV9 and TRBJ2-1; D is possibly TRBD2 (7 bases). V lost 3 bases, J lost 8 bases, and 24 bases lay in between. The CDR3 has 17 amino acids. Germline values: CDR1 SGDLS, CDR2 YYNGEE. In nucleotides, the CDR3 is TGTGCCAGCAGCGGCCCCGCCCGCTTTGAGGGGGGGTATGAGCAGTTCTTC. Its protein is CASSGPARFEGGYEQFF.

V is TRBV2 and J is TRBJ1-5; D may be TRBD1 (5 bases). Germline CDR1 is SNHLY and CDR2 is FYNNEI. The CDR3 runs to 15 residues. V lost 3 bases and J lost 2, with 11 bases in between. The DNA for the CDR3 is TGTGCCAGCAGTGAGGAGGGGTCGGGCAATCAGCCCCAGCATTTT. Translating it yields CASSEEGSGNQPQHF. Together with reference TRBV2 and TRBJ1-5, the CDR3 gives the full variable domain: EPEVTQTPSHQVTQMGQEVILRCVPISNHLYFYWYRQILGQKVEFLVSFYNNEISEKSEIFDDQFSVERPDGSNFTLKIRSTKLEDSAMYFCASSEEGSGNQPQHFGDGTRLSIL.

The chain has TRBV19 and TRBJ1-2; the match to TRBD1 covers 10 bases. J lost 6 bases, V lost 7 bases, and 8 bases had no gene match. The germline V gene has CDR1 LNHDA and CDR2 SQIVND (reference sequence). The CDR3 contains 14 residues. The CDR3 protein is CASTDPGQGNGYTF. The CDR3 region has the DNA TGTGCCAGTACCGATCCGGGACAGGGGAATGGCTACACCTTC.

The V gene is TRBV29-1, the J gene TRBJ1-2; tentatively, D is TRBD1 (5 bases). V lost 7 bases and J 2 bases, leaving 14 bases between the germline ends. CDR3 size: 13 residues. From germline, CDR1 is SQVTM and CDR2 ANQGSEA. CDR3 in amino acids: CSAGGATNYGYTF. The CDR3 DNA is TGCAGCGCGGGTGGGGCCACGAACTATGGCTACACCTTC.

The table lists this clone with a count of one. CDR3 in DNA: TGTGCCAGTAGAACGGGACGGTCTAACTATGGCTACACCTTC. It encodes CASRTGRSNYGYTF. This sequence joins TRBV19 and TRBJ1-2, with a possible D match to TRBD1 (5 bases). The V end lost 6 bases, the J end lost 0 bases, and 11 bases lay between the germline ends. The CDR3 contains 14 residues. The germline V gene encodes CDR1 LNHDA and CDR2 SQIVND (reference sequence).

This rearrangement joins TRBV10-3 to TRBJ1-4, with D unresolved. The CDR3 is 13 residues long. From germline, CDR1 is ENHRY and CDR2 SYGVKD. V was cut by 8 bases and J by 6 bases, with 13 bases left in between. CDR3 protein: CAIAAIPHEKLFF. The CDR3 bases are TGTGCCATCGCGGCGATTCCCCATGAAAAACTGTTTTTT.

This chain links TRBV2 with TRBJ2-7; D gene unclear. Germline values: CDR1 SNHLY, CDR2 FYNNEI. The CDR3 sequence is 14 residues long. Trimming removed 8 bases from V and 0 bases from J, with 14 bases in between. CDR3 sequence reads: CASRRQRLSYEQYF. Here the CDR3 DNA reads TGTGCCAGCCGCCGACAACGCCTCTCCTACGAGCAGTACTTC.

This rearrangement joins TRBV5-1 to TRBJ1-2, with a weak D call TRBD1 (5 bases). Trimming pared 2 bases from V and 6 bases from J, leaving 17 bases between. The CDR3 has 15 residues. Looked up from germline, CDR1 is SGHRS and CDR2 is YFSETQ. In nucleotides, the CDR3 is TGCGCCAGCAGCTTCGAAGCAGGGCCTCCCGATGGCTACACCTTC. Protein sequence: CASSFEAGPPDGYTF.

The rearrangement links TRBV25-1 to TRBJ1-1; TRBD1 is a possible D gene (6 bases). Germline V gives CDR1 MGHDK, CDR2 SYGVNS. The CDR3 length is 14 residues. With 3 bases removed from V and 1 base from J, the gap between germline ends came to 9 bases. This CDR3 is CASSDWGQNTEAFF. CDR3 DNA sequence: TGTGCCAGCAGTGATTGGGGGCAGAACACTGAAGCTTTCTTT.

The chain links TRBV11-2 to TRBJ1-2; the match to TRBD1 covers 8 bases. This CDR3 has 13 amino acids. Germline V gene data show CDR1 as SGHAT and CDR2 as FQNNGV. V lost 5 bases to trimming and J lost 4 bases; unmatched junction nucleotides: 3. The CDR3 nucleotides are TGTGCCAGCAGCCCCGGACAGGGCTATGGCTACACCTTC. Translation gives CASSPGQGYGYTF. Full variable domain (outside the CDR3, taken from reference TRBV11-2 and TRBJ1-2): EAGVAQSPRYKIIEKRQSVAFWCNPISGHATLYWYQQILGQGPKLLIQFQNNGVVDDSQLPKDRFSAERLKGVDSTLKIQPAKLEDSAVYLCASSPGQGYGYTFGSGTRLTVV.